The 13 T cell receptor beta chains presented below share a single source sample, sequenced in a study of cytomegalovirus exposure and HLA in healthy donors. PCR involved 60 Vbeta and 13 Jbeta primers. Assay used: immunoSEQ multiplex PCR; TCRdb lists only in-frame clones, some missing. The sample consists of fewer than 200,000 clones, more than 70% of them appearing once. Specimen: PBMCs. Every receptor here comes from a woman between 45 and 60 years old in good health and CMV-seropositive.

V and J are TRBV19 and TRBJ1-2, with D perhaps matching TRBD1 (6 bases). CDR1 and CDR2 from the germline V gene are LNHDA and SQIVND (reference sequence). CDR3 size: 14 residues. Trimming removed 3 bases from V and 7 bases from J, with 15 bases in between. CDR3 DNA sequence: TGTGCCAGTAGTATGGATTTGGGCAGGGGTGGCTACACCTTC. Its translation: CASSMDLGRGGYTF. The entire variable domain, with the rest obtained from reference TRBV19 and TRBJ1-2, is as follows: DGGITQSPKYLFRKEGQNVTLSCEQNLNHDAMYWYRQDPGQGLRLIYYSQIVNDFQKGDIAEGYSVSREKKESFPLTVTSAQKNPTAFYLCASSMDLGRGGYTFGSGTRLTVV.

The chain employs TRBV9 and TRBJ1-4, with 7 bases fitting TRBD1. CDR1 SGDLS and CDR2 YYNGEE come from the germline V gene. The CDR3 is 14 amino acids. V lost 0 bases and J lost 8; bases outside the gene matches: 4. CDR3 DNA: TGTGCCAGCAGCGTAGGGACAGGCGGGGAAAAACTGTTTTTT. Translation: CASSVGTGGEKLFF.

The chain is built from TRBV5-1 and TRBJ2-3; 16 nucleotides match TRBD2. V dropped 3 bases and J dropped 3; count of bases not matched to a gene: 10. This CDR3 region has 19 residues. The germline CDR1 and CDR2 sequences are SGHRS and YFSETQ. The CDR3 bases are TGCGCCAGCAGCTCCATGGGACTAGCGGGGGGGCAAACAACAGATACGCAGTATTTT. Protein sequence: CASSSMGLAGGQTTDTQYF.

The chain links TRBV7-9 to TRBJ1-2; 8 bases match TRBD1. The V and J ends lost 4 bases and 1 base, in that order; junction bases with no gene match: 2. The germline V gene has CDR1 SEHNR and CDR2 FQNEAQ (reference sequence). The CDR3 covers 14 residues. The CDR3 DNA sequence: TGTGCCAGCAGCTACGGACAGGGTAACTATGGCTACACCTTC. Translating gives CASSYGQGNYGYTF.

The chain links TRBV5-5 to TRBJ1-2, with 12 bases fitting TRBD1. CDR3 length: 15 residues. Germline V CDR1 and CDR2: SGHKS, YYEKEE (reference sequence). V was clipped by 4 bases and J by 4 bases; unmatched bases: 5. CDR3 residues: CASSTMGQGAYGYTF. For the CDR3, the DNA is TGTGCCAGCAGCACGATGGGACAGGGGGCCTATGGCTACACCTTC.

The chain combines TRBV5-4 with TRBJ1-1; the D is unclear. Per germline, CDR1 SGHNT and CDR2 YYREEE (reference sequence). V was pared by 4 bases and J by 0 bases, with 10 bases between. CDR3 length: 14 residues. CDR3 protein: CASSQQSLNTEAFF. The CDR3 region has the DNA TGTGCCAGCAGCCAACAGAGCCTGAACACTGAAGCTTTCTTT.

The chain employs TRBV23-1 and TRBJ1-1; D gene ambiguous. TRBV23-1 is flagged as an ORF with uncertain function. Trimming removed 0 bases from V and 6 bases from J, with 17 bases in between. The CDR3 runs 16 residues. For the CDR3, the DNA is TGCGCCAGCAGTCAATCGATTCGTCCACAGAAGGCTGAAGCTTTCTTT. It specifies CASSQSIRPQKAEAFF.

This clone was observed a handful of times. The chain has TRBV4-1 and TRBJ1-4, with D possibly being TRBD1 (5 bases). The CDR3 runs to 16 residues. V shed 1 base and J shed 3 bases, with 12 bases lying between them. Germline V gives CDR1 MGHRA, CDR2 YSYEKL. CDR3 region: CASSQGRAGPNEKLFF. The DNA for the CDR3 is TGCGCCAGCAGCCAAGGGAGGGCGGGACCTAATGAAAAACTGTTTTTT.

This chain uses TRBV5-8 with TRBJ2-2, with D perhaps matching TRBD2 (5 bases). This CDR3 comprises 16 residues. V was cut by 0 bases and J by 1 base, with 10 bases left in between. The germline gives CDR1 SGHTS, CDR2 YDEGEE. The CDR3 reads CASSLAGGGNTGELFF. The CDR3 nucleotides are TGTGCCAGCAGCTTGGCCGGCGGAGGGAACACCGGGGAGCTGTTTTTT.

This clone was observed a few times. This chain links TRBV19 with TRBJ1-1; D unclear. Trimming cost V 1 base and J 2 bases, with 11 bases left between them. The length of the CDR3 is 15 residues. Per germline, CDR1 LNHDA and CDR2 SQIVND (reference sequence). The CDR3 spells CASSIATPPNTEAFF. CDR3 nucleotide sequence: TGTGCCAGTAGTATAGCTACTCCTCCTAACACTGAAGCTTTCTTT.

The chain recombines TRBV21-1 with TRBJ1-2; the table gives TRBD1 as D, unverified against the DNA. TRBV21-1 is a known pseudogene. The CDR3 consists of 17 residues. The CDR3 DNA sequence: TGTGCCAGCAGCCTCCGGGACAGGGGGGGAGCTAACTATGGCTACACCTTC. As protein: CASSLRDRGGANYGYTF.

V and J are TRBV7-3 and TRBJ2-1; 8 bases are shared with TRBD2. V gave up 5 bases and J gave up 5 bases; unmatched junction bases: 5. The CDR3 loop spans 14 amino acids. Germline V CDR1 and CDR2: SGHTA, FQGTGA. CDR3 residues: CASSPRGGHNEQFF. The CDR3 DNA follows: TGTGCCAGCAGCCCCCGGGGGGGTCACAATGAGCAGTTCTTC.

The table lists this clone with a few counts. This chain links TRBV7-2 with TRBJ2-7, with D possibly being TRBD1 (6 bases). Between the trimmed V and J ends, which lost 5 bases and 1 base, there was a span of 18 bases. The CDR3 has 16 amino acids. Germline V gene sequence: CDR1 SGHTA, CDR2 FQGNSA. This CDR3 reads CASSVRGTGGSYEQYF. The CDR3 DNA reads TGTGCCAGCAGCGTTAGGGGGACGGGTGGTTCCTACGAGCAGTACTTC. The complete variable domain, with remaining parts taken from reference TRBV7-2 and TRBJ2-7, reads GAGVSQSPSNKVTEKGKDVELRCDPISGHTALYWYRQSLGQGLEFLIYFQGNSAPDKSGLPSDRFSAERTGGSVSTLTIQRTQQEDSAVYLCASSVRGTGGSYEQYFGPGTRLTVT.